The 17 T cell receptor beta chains in this list originate from one sample, sequenced in a study of blood T cell repertoires in COVID-19. Clones were sequenced by immunoSEQ multiplex PCR, and TCRdb holds only the in-frame ones, with some missing. The data show 110,000 to 150,000 clones, roughly 77% seen once. The sample was peripheral blood. The source of these receptors is a man aged 60-69 years with acute or convalescent COVID-19.

V and J are TRBV11-2 and TRBJ1-1, with D possibly TRBD1 on 6 matching bases. This CDR3 contains 13 residues. Germline values: CDR1 SGHAT, CDR2 FQNNGV. The V end lost 3 bases, the J end lost 7 bases, and 12 bases lay between the germline ends. This CDR3 is CASSLGGAGEAFF. The CDR3 nucleotides are TGTGCCAGCAGCTTGGGGGGGGCAGGTGAAGCTTTCTTT.

The chain carries TRBV6-5 and TRBJ2-5, with D possibly being TRBD2 (6 bases). The germline V gene has CDR1 MNHEY and CDR2 SVGAGI. This CDR3 comprises 15 residues. V lost 5 bases to trimming and J lost 0 bases, with 13 bases between them. Here the CDR3 reads CASSRDFMYQETQYF. Written as DNA, the CDR3 is TGTGCCAGCAGTCGGGACTTCATGTACCAAGAGACCCAGTACTTC.

The chain joins TRBV28 to TRBJ2-1; D perhaps matches TRBD2 (6 bases). The CDR3 extends over 15 amino acids. Trimming removed 1 base from V and 7 bases from J, with 14 bases in between. Germline-derived CDR1 and CDR2 are MDHEN and SYDVKM. The CDR3 sequence: CASSLFSPGANEQFF. The CDR3 DNA is TGTGCCAGCAGTTTATTCTCTCCGGGAGCGAATGAGCAGTTCTTC.

The V and J genes are TRBV28 and TRBJ2-1, with D perhaps TRBD2 (5 bases). V was cut by 2 bases and J by 2 bases, with 13 bases left in between. CDR1 and CDR2 (germline): MDHEN, SYDVKM. The CDR3 has 16 amino acids. The CDR3: CASSLRARVTYNEQFF. CDR3 bases: TGTGCCAGCAGTTTAAGGGCGCGGGTCACCTACAATGAGCAGTTCTTC.

This clone appeared a few times. The chain links TRBV28 to TRBJ2-1; TRBD2 matches at 9 bases. CDR1 is MDHEN, CDR2 SYDVKM, per germline. The trim removed 5 bases at V and 2 bases at J, leaving 4 bases unmatched. The CDR3 length is 15 residues. The DNA for the CDR3 is TGTGCCAGCAGTCAGGGACTAGCAGCCTACAATGAGCAGTTCTTC. This codes for CASSQGLAAYNEQFF.

The V gene is TRBV11-2, the J gene TRBJ2-5, with TRBD2 identical over 12 bases. Germline lookup yields CDR1 SGHAT and CDR2 FQNNGV. V lost 5 bases, J lost 5 bases, and 9 bases stayed unmatched. The CDR3 loop spans 16 amino acids. CDR3: CASSPRLAGVLETQYF. The CDR3 region has the DNA TGTGCCAGCAGCCCCCGACTAGCGGGAGTATTGGAGACCCAGTACTTC.

This clone was picked up one time. V usage is TRBV5-1 and J usage is TRBJ2-1; TRBD2 agrees at 12 bases. The CDR3 length is 15 residues. V lost 4 bases and J lost 8; bases outside the gene matches: 7. The V gene's germline CDR1 is SGHRS and CDR2 YFSETQ. Here the CDR3 reads CASSPTSGGMYEQFF. DNA for the CDR3: TGCGCCAGCAGCCCGACTAGCGGGGGTATGTATGAGCAGTTCTTC.

V gene TRBV19 combines with J gene TRBJ2-7, with a weak D call TRBD1 (5 bases). The V end lost 4 bases, the J end lost 10 bases, and 14 bases lay between the germline ends. The CDR3 is 12 amino acids. Germline-derived CDR1 and CDR2 are LNHDA and SQIVND (reference sequence). CDR3 protein: CASSTGLGGQYF. In nucleotides, the CDR3 is TGTGCCAGTAGTACAGGGTTGGGCGGCCAGTACTTC. The whole variable domain, remainder taken from reference TRBV19 and TRBJ2-7, is DGGITQSPKYLFRKEGQNVTLSCEQNLNHDAMYWYRQDPGQGLRLIYYSQIVNDFQKGDIAEGYSVSREKKESFPLTVTSAQKNPTAFYLCASSTGLGGQYFGPGTRLTVT.

The chain joins TRBV29-1 to TRBJ2-5, with 13 bases fitting TRBD2. This CDR3 has 14 amino acids. V was pared by 4 bases and J by 5 bases, with 4 bases of the junction left unmatched. The germline gives CDR1 SQVTM, CDR2 ANQGSEA. CDR3 amino acids: CSVGTSGGVETQYF. The CDR3 coding sequence is TGCAGCGTTGGGACTAGCGGGGGTGTCGAGACCCAGTACTTC.

The rearrangement links TRBV3-1 (or the pseudogene TRBV3-2) to TRBJ2-3, with 9 bases lining up with TRBD2. The ends lost 4 bases at V and 7 bases at J; junction bases unmatched: 12. Germline CDR1 reads LGHDT; CDR2 reads YNNKEL (reference sequence). The CDR3 length is 16 residues. Here the CDR3 reads CASSPLLAGVHYTQYF. The CDR3 nucleotides read TGTGCCAGCAGCCCCCTCTTAGCGGGAGTGCACTATACGCAGTATTTT.

V gene TRBV10-3 combines with J gene TRBJ1-3, with 9 bases fitting TRBD1. This CDR3 has 15 amino acids. V trimming: 2 bases; J trimming: 3 bases; junction bases outside the gene matches: 2. Germline CDR1 is ENHRY and CDR2 is SYGVKD. The CDR3 DNA reads TGTGCCATCAGTGAGACAGGGGGCGATGGAAACACCATATATTTT. Translating it yields CAISETGGDGNTIYF.

This clone turned up a few times. The J gene is TRBJ1-6, the V gene TRBV2; D is unclear. V was shortened by 7 bases and J by 0 bases, with 10 bases between the two germline ends. This CDR3 is built from 15 residues. In germline, CDR1 is SNHLY, CDR2 FYNNEI. Written as DNA, the CDR3 is TGTGCCAGCAAAGATCCGAGCTCCTATAATTCACCCCTCCACTTT. Translating gives CASKDPSSYNSPLHF.

This clone was counted only a few times. The chain carries TRBV15 and TRBJ1-6, with 9 bases identical to TRBD1. There are 15 residues in the CDR3. Germline CDR1 and CDR2: LNHNV and YYDKDF (reference sequence). The junction had 4 bases not matched to a gene; V was cut back by 3 bases and J by 7 bases. The CDR3 bases are TGTGCCACCAGCAGGGAGACAGGGGGGAATTCACCCCTCCACTTT. This sequence encodes CATSRETGGNSPLHF.

The gene calls are TRBV27 and TRBJ1-4, with D uncertain. This CDR3 has 11 amino acids. Germline V CDR1 and CDR2: MNHEY, SMNVEV (reference sequence). Trimming took off 11 bases at V and 7 bases at J, with 11 bases between the two ends. CDR3 in amino acids: CAASPVEKLFF. CDR3 DNA sequence: TGTGCCGCCAGTCCCGTTGAAAAACTGTTTTTT.

The J gene is TRBJ2-3, the V gene TRBV5-8; TRBD1 agrees at 11 bases. This CDR3 is built from 16 residues. Trimming removed 4 bases from V and 0 bases from J; junction bases left unmatched: 4. Germline V lookup: CDR1 SGHTS, CDR2 YDEGEE. CDR3 nucleotide sequence: TGTGCCAGCAGCGTGGGGACAGGGGGTAGCACAGATACGCAGTATTTT. Its translation is CASSVGTGGSTDTQYF.

The chain links TRBV5-4 to TRBJ1-4; D ambiguous. V dropped 0 bases and J dropped 11 bases, with 8 bases sitting between them. Germline values: CDR1 SGHNT, CDR2 YYREEE (reference sequence). CDR3 length equals 12 residues. CDR3 residues: CASSLVGGKLFF. DNA for the CDR3: TGTGCCAGCAGCTTGGTAGGAGGGAAACTGTTTTTT.

The chain links TRBV4-1 to TRBJ1-1; possible D gene TRBD1, 5 bases. The ends were cut back, 1 base at V and 1 base at J, with 10 bases in the middle. CDR3 length: 15 residues. The germline V gene has CDR1 MGHRA and CDR2 YSYEKL. The CDR3 loop reads CASSQVGATNTEAFF. For the CDR3, the DNA is TGCGCCAGCAGCCAAGTAGGGGCCACGAACACTGAAGCTTTCTTT.